The next 29 T cell receptor beta chains were all read from a single sample in a study of technical replicates of blood from several donors. Profiled with immunoSEQ multiplex PCR; TCRdb holds only in-frame clones, not every one. The table shows 80,000 or so clones, with 90% to 95% occurring only once. The sample taken for sequencing was T cells isolated from PBMCs. These receptors originate from a human donor in good health.

The genes are TRBV30 and TRBJ1-4, with 9 nucleotides matching TRBD1. There are 14 residues in the CDR3. J gave up 5 bases and V 2 bases, and 3 bases lay outside the gene matches. Germline V CDR1 and CDR2: GTSNPN, SVGIG (reference sequence). The CDR3 protein is CAWSQTGGNEKLFF. The CDR3 DNA is TGTGCCTGGAGTCAGACAGGGGGGAATGAAAAACTGTTTTTT.

The chain recombines TRBV7-2 with TRBJ2-3, with D unclear. Trimming cost V 0 bases and J 2 bases, with 6 bases left between them. Germline assignment: CDR1 SGHTA and CDR2 FQGNSA. CDR3 length: 14 amino acids. CDR3 region: CASSLALSTDTQYF. CDR3 DNA: TGTGCCAGCAGCTTAGCCCTATCCACAGATACGCAGTATTTT.

The genes are TRBV4-1 and TRBJ1-2; 9 nucleotides line up with TRBD1. Germline lookup yields CDR1 MGHRA and CDR2 YSYEKL. The J segment lost 6 bases and the V segment lost 2 bases, leaving 10 bases of the junction unmatched. This CDR3 contains 16 residues. CDR3 loop: CASSQIGTGRKDGYTF. CDR3 DNA: TGCGCCAGCAGCCAAATAGGGACAGGGAGAAAAGATGGCTACACCTTC.

This CDR3 is CASRPGGATNEKLFF. The CDR3 DNA reads TGTGCCAGCCGTCCAGGCGGGGCCACTAATGAAAAACTGTTTTTT. The chain joins TRBV6-1 to TRBJ1-4, with D maybe TRBD1 (5 bases). V lost 8 bases and J 2 bases, leaving 15 bases between the germline ends. Germline V gene data show CDR1 as MNHNS and CDR2 as SASEGT. The CDR3 extends over 15 amino acids.

This clone was detected once. The chain has TRBV11-1 and TRBJ1-1; D is uncertain. The V gene's germline CDR1 is SGHAT and CDR2 FQDESV (reference sequence). This CDR3 contains 14 residues. V lost 4 bases and J 0 bases, leaving 9 bases between the germline ends. The CDR3 protein is CASSYYLLNTEAFF. The DNA for the CDR3 is TGTGCCAGCAGCTACTATCTGCTGAACACTGAAGCTTTCTTT.

V usage is TRBV2 and J usage is TRBJ2-1; the D gene is possibly TRBD2 (5 bases). V lost 4 bases, J lost 4 bases, and 11 bases lay in between. Germline CDR1 and CDR2: SNHLY and FYNNEI. The CDR3 spans 14 residues. The CDR3 nucleotides read TGTGCCAGCAGTGCCGGCCTAGCTTACAATGAGCAGTTCTTC. Translating it yields CASSAGLAYNEQFF.

This clone was picked up a small number of times. The gene calls are TRBV21-1 and TRBJ1-5; the DNA was not used to check the table's D call, TRBD1. TRBV21-1 represents a pseudogene. The CDR3 covers 19 residues. In nucleotides, the CDR3 is TGTGCCAGCAGCAAGTGCCGATTCACAGGGGTCCCCGACGTTCAGCCCCAGCATTTT. This sequence encodes CASSKCRFTGVPDVQPQHF.

V gene TRBV9 combines with J gene TRBJ1-5; 7 positions match TRBD1. J lost 7 bases, V lost 5 bases, and 9 bases had no gene match. The CDR3 covers 14 residues. Germline V gene data show CDR1 as SGDLS and CDR2 as YYNGEE. In DNA, the CDR3 is TGTGCCAGCAGTAAGCAGGGGGGACCCCAGCCCCAGCATTTT. This gives the protein CASSKQGGPQPQHF.

CDR3 loop: CASSSQGNEQYF. CDR3 coding DNA: TGTGCCAGCAGTTCACAGGGGAACGAGCAGTACTTC. V usage is TRBV6-6 and J usage is TRBJ2-7; 7 positions match TRBD1. The CDR3 is made up of 12 amino acids. Germline CDR1 MNHNY, CDR2 SVGAGI (reference sequence). The V and J ends lost 4 bases and 5 bases, in that order; junction bases with no gene match: 2.

The sample holds one count of this clone. The chain links TRBV19 to TRBJ2-7; 8 positions match TRBD1. Germline V CDR1 and CDR2: LNHDA, SQIVND (reference sequence). Germline trimming cut 6 bases from V and 0 bases from J; bases unmatched to any gene: 7. CDR3 length: 15 residues. The CDR3 sequence is CASRTSGTGSYEQYF. CDR3 nucleotide sequence: TGTGCCAGTAGAACCTCCGGGACAGGCTCCTACGAGCAGTACTTC.

V usage is TRBV28 and J usage is TRBJ1-1, with 9 nucleotides matching TRBD1. Germline trimming cut 3 bases from V and 5 bases from J; bases unmatched to any gene: 13. The CDR3 totals 17 residues. In germline, CDR1 is MDHEN, CDR2 SYDVKM. CDR3 nucleotides: TGTGCCAGCAGTTTCGCCTGGAACAGGGGGCGCGGGACTGAAGCTTTCTTT. Protein sequence: CASSFAWNRGRGTEAFF. The whole variable domain, filled in from reference TRBV28 and TRBJ1-1, reads DVKVTQSSRYLVKRTGEKVFLECVQDMDHENMFWYRQDPGLGLRLIYFSYDVKMKEKGDIPEGYSVSREKKERFSLILESASTNQTSMYLCASSFAWNRGRGTEAFFGQGTRLTVV.

This chain links TRBV5-1 with TRBJ2-1, with 11 bases aligning to TRBD2. CDR1 and CDR2 (germline): SGHRS, YFSETQ. J lost 1 base, V lost 6 bases, and 6 bases had no gene match. The CDR3 is 16 amino acids. The CDR3 DNA is TGCGCCAGCACTCTAGCGGGAGGATTATCCTACAATGAGCAGTTCTTC. It encodes CASTLAGGLSYNEQFF.

This chain links TRBV27 with TRBJ2-7, with TRBD2 as a possible D gene (6 bases). The V end was cut by 6 bases, the J end by 5 bases, with 17 bases between. This CDR3 contains 14 residues. CDR1 is MNHEY, CDR2 SMNVEV, per germline (reference sequence). In DNA form, the CDR3 reads TGTGCCAGCAGGCGGGGTAATTTGTTGAACGAGCAGTACTTC. Translation: CASRRGNLLNEQYF.

The chain uses TRBV5-6 and TRBJ1-4, with TRBD1 matching over 9 bases. There are 14 residues in the CDR3. CDR1 and CDR2 (germline): SGHDT, YYEEEE. V lost 4 bases and J lost 7; bases outside the gene matches: 5. The CDR3 bases are TGTGCCAGCAGCCCACAGGGGGCTGGTGAAAAACTGTTTTTT. This sequence encodes CASSPQGAGEKLFF.

The CDR3 nucleotides read TGTGCCAGTTGGGACAGGGGGCTGGTAGAAGCTTTCTTT. Protein sequence: CASWDRGLVEAFF. This chain connects TRBV19 to TRBJ1-1; 12 nucleotides align to TRBD1. The CDR3 has 13 amino acids. Germline values: CDR1 LNHDA, CDR2 SQIVND (reference sequence). Trimming cost V 8 bases and J 8 bases; bases outside gene matches: 6.

The rearrangement links TRBV6-5 to TRBJ2-1; TRBD2 matches 7 bases. Germline CDR1 and CDR2: MNHEY and SVGAGI. The CDR3 is 15 amino acids. J gave up 4 bases and V 8 bases, and 11 bases lay outside the gene matches. The CDR3 loop is CASVRGGSGYNEQFF. Written as DNA, the CDR3 is TGTGCCAGCGTTAGGGGCGGGAGTGGATACAATGAGCAGTTCTTC.

The chain employs TRBV18 and TRBJ1-1; a weak D match, TRBD1 (5 bases). The CDR3 totals 14 residues. CDR1 and CDR2 from the germline V gene are KGHSH and LQKENI. V lost 0 bases and J 3 bases, leaving 8 bases between the germline ends. CDR3 in DNA: TGTGCCAGCTCACCACCGAGCAGGGACACTGAAGCTTTCTTT. As protein: CASSPPSRDTEAFF.

The CDR3 sequence: CATGWATDTQYF. The CDR3 bases are TGTGCCACCGGTTGGGCGACAGATACGCAGTATTTT. The chain recombines TRBV7-8 with TRBJ2-3, with unresolved D. Trimming took off 10 bases at V and 3 bases at J, with 11 bases between the two ends. Per the germline V gene, CDR1 is SGHVS and CDR2 is FQNEAQ. CDR3 length: 12 residues.

The J gene is TRBJ1-2, the V gene TRBV4-1; tentatively, D is TRBD1 (5 bases). Germline loops: CDR1 MGHRA, CDR2 YSYEKL. CDR3 length: 12 amino acids. Trimming shortened V by 0 bases and J by 8 bases, and 7 bases separated the two germline ends. The chain's CDR3 is CASSQEGRGYTF. DNA for the CDR3: TGCGCCAGCAGCCAAGAGGGGCGAGGCTACACCTTC.

This clone appeared once. This chain links TRBV28 with TRBJ2-7; D possibly corresponds to TRBD2 (6 bases). Germline V lookup: CDR1 MDHEN, CDR2 SYDVKM. V lost 11 bases and J 5 bases, leaving 13 bases between the germline ends. CDR3 length equals 11 residues. As DNA, the CDR3 is TGTGCCCTCCGGAGGGGACACGAGCAGTACTTC. Amino acids: CALRRGHEQYF.

The genes are TRBV7-2 and TRBJ2-7; D not certain. The CDR3 extends over 14 amino acids. Trimming stripped 0 bases from V and 2 bases from J, with 8 bases between. Germline-derived CDR1 and CDR2 are SGHTA and FQGNSA. CDR3 DNA: TGTGCCAGCAGCTTAGCAACCCTAACCTACGAGCAGTACTTC. It encodes CASSLATLTYEQYF.

This clone has a single count. This chain connects TRBV30 to TRBJ2-1; TRBD2 might be the D (6 bases). The CDR3 has 16 residues. The V end lost 2 bases, the J end lost 3 bases, and 17 bases lay between the germline ends. Germline V gene sequence: CDR1 GTSNPN, CDR2 SVGIG (reference sequence). The CDR3 is CAWSPRGSGYYNEQFF. DNA for the CDR3: TGTGCCTGGAGTCCTCGGGGTAGCGGATACTACAATGAGCAGTTCTTC. Full variable domain (outside the CDR3, taken from reference TRBV30 and TRBJ2-1): SQTIHQWPATLVQPVGSPLSLECTVEGTSNPNLYWYRQAAGRGLQLLFYSVGIGQISSEVPQNLSASRPQDRQFILSSKKLLLSDSGFYLCAWSPRGSGYYNEQFFGPGTRLTVL.

This chain connects TRBV5-1 to TRBJ1-2; maybe TRBD1 (6 bases). The CDR3 contains 15 residues. The V end lost 0 bases, the J end lost 0 bases, and 9 bases lay between the germline ends. The germline gives CDR1 SGHRS, CDR2 YFSETQ. CDR3 coding DNA: TGCGCCAGCAGCTTGGAACAGGGAGCTAACTATGGCTACACCTTC. This translates into CASSLEQGANYGYTF.

This chain uses TRBV7-2 with TRBJ2-3; TRBD2 matches at 8 bases. Germline CDR1 SGHTA, CDR2 FQGNSA. The J segment lost 4 bases and the V segment lost 1 base, leaving 1 base of the junction unmatched. This CDR3 has 14 residues. CDR3 sequence reads: CASSLVLAADTQYF. In DNA, the CDR3 is TGTGCCAGCAGCTTAGTACTAGCGGCAGATACGCAGTATTTT.

The chain employs TRBV4-3 and TRBJ2-1; maybe TRBD2 (5 bases). The CDR3 runs to 14 residues. Germline V gene data show CDR1 as LGHNA and CDR2 as YSLEER. Trimming removed 1 base at V and 6 bases at J, with 10 bases between. The CDR3 bases are TGCGCCAGCAGCCAAGGACGGGAAATCAATGAGCAGTTCTTC. Amino acid sequence: CASSQGREINEQFF.

This clone came up once. The chain is built from TRBV6-6 and TRBJ2-7, with TRBD2 as a possible D gene (5 bases). This CDR3 region has 12 residues. V lost 6 bases to trimming and J lost 3 bases, with 9 bases between them. The germline V gene has CDR1 MNHNY and CDR2 SVGAGI (reference sequence). The CDR3 region is CASSLGGYEQYF. The CDR3 region has the DNA TGTGCCAGCAGCCTAGGAGGCTACGAGCAGTACTTC.

This clone occurred once. The genes are TRBV7-2 and TRBJ2-5, with TRBD1 identical over 10 bases. Losses at the gene ends were 5 bases for V and 5 bases for J; bases not matched to a gene: 2. The germline CDR1 and CDR2 sequences are SGHTA and FQGNSA. CDR3 length: 13 residues. The CDR3: CASSDRGRETQYF. DNA for the CDR3: TGTGCCAGCAGCGACAGGGGGCGTGAGACCCAGTACTTC.

The rearrangement joins TRBV6-6 to TRBJ1-1; a weak D match, TRBD1 (5 bases). The germline V gene has CDR1 MNHNY and CDR2 SVGAGI (reference sequence). V lost 7 bases to trimming and J lost 7 bases, with 13 bases between them. This CDR3 has 12 amino acids. The CDR3 nucleotides are TGTGCCAGCACGCCAGGGTCATATGAAGCTTTCTTT. Translated, it gives CASTPGSYEAFF.

The chain has TRBV10-3 and TRBJ2-1; D gene ambiguous. Germline loops: CDR1 ENHRY, CDR2 SYGVKD. The CDR3 runs 13 residues. With 6 bases removed from V and 7 bases from J, the gap between germline ends came to 13 bases. The CDR3 loop reads CAISPRVANEQFF. In DNA form, the CDR3 reads TGTGCCATCAGCCCCCGTGTGGCTAATGAGCAGTTCTTC.